This record looks at one T cell receptor (beta chain) sequence and its context. Its antigen is undetermined. The entry originates in a study of T cell repertoires in cytomegalovirus infection. The V gene lost 0 bases and the J gene lost 6 bases, with 11 bases spanning the gap. This CDR3 is built from 15 residues. The germline V gene has CDR1 LGHNA and CDR2 YNFKEQ. TCRdb re-derived calls from the reads in MiXCR, one entry per CDR3 protein. The sample includes some 200,000 distinct CDR3 sequences, around 35% of them seen just once. The input for sequencing was CD8+ T cells from cultured PBMCs, taken from culture after CMV antigen stimulation. The source is a human donor in good health (CMV status not recorded). Some clones in this sample may be carry-over from other donors' samples. This chain joins TRBV4-2 and TRBJ2-2, with D possibly being TRBD2 (6 bases). Here the CDR3 reads CASSQDQTSPGELFF. CDR3 DNA sequence: TGTGCCAGCAGCCAAGATCAAACTAGCCCCGGGGAGCTGTTTTTT.